This T cell receptor (beta chain) comes out of a study of blood T cell repertoires in COVID-19. The wider study: Spain, Italy and the United States supplied samples that represented acute and convalescent COVID-19.

The repertoire was sequenced with immunoSEQ multiplex PCR; TCRdb's copy has only in-frame clones and lacks some. Found here are 250,000 to 300,000 clones, 80% to 90% of them singletons; the top ten hold more than 9.5%. CDR1 is SNHLY, CDR2 FYNNEI, per germline. Deletions cut 1 base from V and 14 bases from J, with 13 bases between. The CDR3 totals 12 residues. The sequence derives from a woman between 70 and 85 years old with acute or convalescent COVID-19. Sequenced sample: peripheral blood. The chain couples TRBV2 to TRBJ2-3; D perhaps matches TRBD2 (6 bases). The CDR3 loop is CASSEGRGSGYF. In DNA form, the CDR3 reads TGTGCCAGCAGTGAAGGGAGGGGTTCGGGGTATTTT.